These 3 T cell receptor beta chains originate from one sample sequenced in a study of blood T cell repertoires in COVID-19. Clones were read by immunoSEQ multiplex PCR, and TCRdb kept only the in-frame ones, dropping some. The table shows roughly 150,000 clones, with 80% occurring only once. Sequencing used peripheral blood. The receptors here all came from a man aged 55 to 69 with acute or convalescent COVID-19.

The chain is built from TRBV7-7 and TRBJ2-5; TRBD2 aligns across 15 bases. The CDR3 is 16 amino acids. J gave up 5 bases and V 5 bases, and 6 bases lay outside the gene matches. CDR1 and CDR2 from the germline V gene are SSHAT and FNYEAQ (reference sequence). The DNA for the CDR3 is TGTGCCAGCAGCCCTGGACTAGCGGGGGGGCACGAGACCCAGTACTTC. This gives the protein CASSPGLAGGHETQYF. The full variable domain, completed using reference TRBV7-7 and TRBJ2-5, is GAGVSQSPRYKVTKRGQDVTLRCDPISSHATLYWYQQALGQGPEFLTYFNYEAQPDKSGLPSDRFSAERPEGSISTLTIQRTEQRDSAMYRCASSPGLAGGHETQYFGPGTRLLVL.

The rearrangement joins TRBV25-1 to TRBJ1-5; possibly TRBD1 for D (6 bases). The germline gives CDR1 MGHDK, CDR2 SYGVNS. The CDR3 has 14 amino acids. Deletions cut 4 bases from V and 5 bases from J, with 12 bases between. DNA of the CDR3: TGTGCCAGCAGTGTAACAGGGAGCGATCAGCCCCAGCATTTT. Translating it yields CASSVTGSDQPQHF.

The CDR3 region has the DNA TGTGCCAGCAGTTTGACCGGCCCCGGACAGGGGGCAGGCGAGCAGTACTTC. It is translated as CASSLTGPGQGAGEQYF. The V gene is TRBV28, the J gene TRBJ2-7; 11 bases are shared with TRBD1. After removal of 3 bases from V and 6 bases from J, the junction contained 13 bases not matched to a gene. The V gene's germline CDR1 is MDHEN and CDR2 SYDVKM. The CDR3 runs 17 residues.